Shown below are 30 T cell receptor beta chains from a single sample sequenced in a study of identical twins. TCRdb re-analysed the 5' RACE reads in MiXCR, keeping a single row per CDR3 protein. The sample has roughly 490,000 distinct CDR3 sequences, roughly an eighth seen once. These same records also appear under a second study, on yellow fever vaccine responses in identical twins.

Sample: CD4+ T cells sorted from blood. The receptors here all came from a woman between 18 and 30 years old in good health.

The genes are TRBV27 and TRBJ2-6, with 8 bases identical to TRBD1. V gave up 1 base and J gave up 0 bases; unmatched junction bases: 5. There are 18 residues in the CDR3. Per germline, CDR1 MNHEY and CDR2 SMNVEV (reference sequence). CDR3 nucleotide sequence: TGTGCCAGCAGTTTATTTGGGACAGGCCCCTCTGGGGCCAACGTCCTGACTTTC. As protein: CASSLFGTGPSGANVLTF. Using reference TRBV27 and TRBJ2-6 for the parts outside the CDR3, the full variable domain is EAQVTQNPRYLITVTGKKLTVTCSQNMNHEYMSWYRQDPGLGLRQIYYSMNVEVTDKGDVPEGYKVSRKEKRNFPLILESPSPNQTSLYFCASSLFGTGPSGANVLTFGAGSRLTVL.

The chain uses TRBV6-5 and TRBJ2-3, with 14 bases fitting TRBD2. V gave up 2 bases and J gave up 3 bases; unmatched junction bases: 7. The germline V gene encodes CDR1 MNHEY and CDR2 SVGAGI. This CDR3 spans 18 amino acids. The chain's CDR3 is CASSYPTGLAGGTDTQYF. CDR3 bases: TGTGCCAGCAGTTACCCTACCGGACTAGCGGGGGGTACAGATACGCAGTATTTT.

This clonotype occurred a few times. The rearrangement uses TRBV20-1 and TRBJ2-1, with D unresolved. Germline CDR1 DFQATT, CDR2 SNEGSKA (reference sequence). The ends were cut back, 0 bases at V and 0 bases at J, with 12 bases in the middle. The CDR3 is 16 amino acids. CDR3 sequence reads: CSARDGERNSYNEQFF. The CDR3 coding sequence is TGCAGTGCTAGAGACGGAGAGCGAAACTCCTACAATGAGCAGTTCTTC.

The chain uses TRBV2 and TRBJ1-2; 9 bases are shared with TRBD1. The germline gives CDR1 SNHLY, CDR2 FYNNEI. Germline trimming cut 5 bases from V and 5 bases from J; bases unmatched to any gene: 3. The CDR3 is 13 residues long. CDR3 region: CASSRTGDYGYTF. CDR3 nucleotide sequence: TGTGCCAGCAGTAGGACAGGGGATTATGGCTACACCTTC.

This clonotype was detected only a few times. The rearrangement links TRBV6-1 to TRBJ2-7; 10 bases match TRBD1. This CDR3 is 15 amino acids long. Germline CDR1 MNHNS, CDR2 SASEGT. V lost 6 bases to trimming and J lost 3 bases; unmatched junction nucleotides: 8. The CDR3 sequence is CASRRRTGGGYEQYF. DNA for the CDR3: TGTGCCAGCAGACGCCGGACAGGGGGAGGCTACGAGCAGTACTTC.

This clonotype was picked up many times. The chain recombines TRBV4-2 with TRBJ2-4; D not certain. Germline V lookup: CDR1 LGHNA, CDR2 YNFKEQ. Trimming shortened V by 4 bases and J by 8 bases, and 12 bases separated the two germline ends. The CDR3 has 13 residues. The CDR3 here is CASSLAPADIQYF. CDR3 in DNA: TGTGCCAGCAGCCTTGCCCCGGCGGACATTCAGTACTTC.

This clonotype was seen a handful of times. The CDR3 loop reads CASSLGTVYQETQYF. CDR3 nucleotide sequence: TGTGCCAGCAGCTTAGGGACAGTGTACCAAGAGACCCAGTACTTC. The rearrangement uses TRBV13 and TRBJ2-5, with D possibly TRBD1 on 5 matching bases. There are 15 residues in the CDR3. Germline V lookup: CDR1 PRHDT, CDR2 FYEKMQ (reference sequence). Trimming pared 0 bases from V and 0 bases from J, leaving 8 bases between.

This clonotype was detected ten times or more. V and J are TRBV12-3 or TRBV12-4 and TRBJ1-5; tentative D call: TRBD1 (6 bases). V was pared by 5 bases and J by 2 bases, with 10 bases between. CDR3 length: 14 amino acids. Written as DNA, the CDR3 is TGTGCCAGCAGTATCTCAGGGGGCAATCAGCCCCAGCATTTT. Translation: CASSISGGNQPQHF.

In this sample, this clonotype turned up many times. This chain connects TRBV12-3 or TRBV12-4 to TRBJ2-1, with 7 bases aligning to TRBD1. The ends lost 6 bases at V and 8 bases at J; junction bases unmatched: 10. The CDR3 loop spans 14 amino acids. Written as DNA, the CDR3 is TGTGCCAGCAGAATGACAGGGATCGGCGATGAGCAGTTCTTC. As protein: CASRMTGIGDEQFF.

This clonotype came up many times. This sequence joins TRBV5-1 and TRBJ2-1; 7 bases match TRBD2. The V gene end was trimmed by 0 bases and the J gene end by 1 base; junction bases not matched to a gene: 4. The CDR3 has 16 amino acids. The germline gives CDR1 SGHRS, CDR2 YFSETQ. CDR3 DNA sequence: TGCGCCAGCAGCTTGGTGGCGGGAGTATCCTACAATGAGCAGTTCTTC. It is translated as CASSLVAGVSYNEQFF.

This clonotype was counted only a few times. V and J are TRBV6-1 and TRBJ2-5; the match to TRBD2 covers 7 bases. In germline, CDR1 is MNHNS, CDR2 SASEGT. The CDR3 runs 15 residues. J was trimmed by 5 bases and V by 6 bases; bases with no gene match: 12. Written as DNA, the CDR3 is TGTGCCAGCAGCCCCGGGGCTAGCGGACGGGAGACCCAGTACTTC. Protein sequence: CASSPGASGRETQYF.

This chain joins TRBV12-3 or TRBV12-4 and TRBJ1-2; D gene uncertain. V lost 7 bases and J lost 7, with 16 bases in between. CDR3 length: 13 amino acids. CDR3 region: CASTTFYGVGYTF. The DNA for the CDR3 is TGTGCCAGCACAACCTTCTATGGGGTTGGCTACACCTTC.

This clonotype was observed many times. This chain links TRBV28 with TRBJ2-1; tentatively, D is TRBD1 (5 bases). Trimming left V 6 bases short and J 12 bases short, with 15 bases between. The germline gives CDR1 MDHEN, CDR2 SYDVKM. CDR3 length equals 12 residues. CDR3 protein: CASSQTQGRQFF. The CDR3 nucleotides read TGTGCCAGCAGCCAAACTCAGGGTCGGCAGTTCTTC.

The chain carries TRBV3-1 and TRBJ2-2; 9 nucleotides align to TRBD1. This CDR3 is built from 15 residues. The junction had 7 bases not matched to a gene; V was cut back by 5 bases and J by 6 bases. Germline V CDR1 and CDR2: LGHDT, YNNKEL (reference sequence). CDR3 in DNA: TGTGCCAGCAGCACCCGGACAGGGGCCGCCGGGGAGCTGTTTTTT. Translating gives CASSTRTGAAGELFF.

This clonotype has more than one count but fewer than ten. The rearrangement links TRBV20-1 to TRBJ2-7, with D perhaps matching TRBD2 (6 bases). Trimming took 3 bases from V and 4 from J, leaving 10 bases between them. The CDR3 consists of 12 residues. Per the germline V gene, CDR1 is DFQATT and CDR2 is SNEGSKA (reference sequence). In DNA form, the CDR3 reads TGCAGTGCTAGCGCGGACTATTACGAGCAGTACTTC. As protein: CSASADYYEQYF.

This clonotype has only a few counts. CDR3 protein: CASSPHTGQGGYF. CDR3 DNA sequence: TGTGCCAGCAGTCCCCACACAGGACAGGGGGGGTACTTC. The chain employs TRBV12-3 or TRBV12-4 and TRBJ2-7; 10 nucleotides align to TRBD1. J gave up 12 bases and V 5 bases, and 10 bases lay outside the gene matches. The CDR3 sequence is 13 residues long.

This clonotype was counted between two and nine times. The gene calls are TRBV5-6 and TRBJ2-3; a weak D match, TRBD1 (7 bases). Trimming took off 4 bases at V and 2 bases at J, with 14 bases between the two ends. CDR1 and CDR2 (germline): SGHDT, YYEEEE. The CDR3 covers 15 residues. The CDR3 here is CASSAEGADTDTQYF. CDR3 nucleotide sequence: TGTGCCAGCAGCGCGGAGGGGGCGGACACAGATACGCAGTATTTT.

A few counts support this clonotype. The gene calls are TRBV25-1 and TRBJ2-5; 7 positions match TRBD1. The CDR3 is 14 residues long. V lost 5 bases, J lost 5 bases, and 8 bases stayed unmatched. Germline V CDR1 and CDR2: MGHDK, SYGVNS. Written as DNA, the CDR3 is TGTGCCAGCAGTAATCCGGGACAGAGGGAGACCCAGTACTTC. Encoded protein: CASSNPGQRETQYF.

The chain joins TRBV27 to TRBJ2-4, with a possible D match to TRBD1 (6 bases). Trimming pared 3 bases from V and 5 bases from J, leaving 11 bases between. CDR3 length: 14 residues. Germline V gene data show CDR1 as MNHEY and CDR2 as SMNVEV (reference sequence). CDR3 amino acids: CASSFTGPENIQYF. Here the CDR3 DNA reads TGTGCCAGCAGTTTTACAGGGCCTGAAAACATTCAGTACTTC.

This clonotype has at least ten counts. The V and J genes are TRBV6-2 or TRBV6-3 and TRBJ2-1; D is unclear. CDR3 length equals 15 residues. Trimming shortened V by 6 bases and J by 0 bases, and 12 bases separated the two germline ends. Germline V gives CDR1 MNHEY, CDR2 SVGEGT. As DNA, the CDR3 is TGTGCCAGCAGCACTACCCCGAGCTCCTACAATGAGCAGTTCTTC. Its protein is CASSTTPSSYNEQFF.

This clonotype was picked up a small number of times. V is TRBV12-3 or TRBV12-4 and J is TRBJ1-6, with D maybe TRBD1 (6 bases). This CDR3 is built from 14 residues. V was trimmed by 6 bases and J by 7 bases, leaving 13 bases between them. CDR3 protein: CASRLGAKNSPLHF. DNA of the CDR3: TGTGCCAGCAGGTTGGGGGCCAAAAATTCACCCCTCCACTTT.

In its sample, this clonotype was seen a few times. A junction end diverges from the germline sequence, so it may reflect a read error. This sequence joins TRBV29-1 and TRBJ2-7, with 7 bases lining up with TRBD1. There are 13 residues in the CDR3. Germline CDR1 SQVTM, CDR2 ANQGSEA. The CDR3 spells CSAWTGNSYEQYF. In DNA, the CDR3 is TGCAGCGCCTGGACAGGAAACTCCTATGAGCAGTACTTC.

The chain couples TRBV2 to TRBJ1-5, with unresolved D. The V end was cut by 5 bases, the J end by 9 bases, with 14 bases between. Per the germline V gene, CDR1 is SNHLY and CDR2 is FYNNEI. The length of the CDR3 is 13 residues. CDR3 in DNA: TGTGCCAGCAGTTCCCAGGTGGAACTGCCCCAGCATTTT. It encodes CASSSQVELPQHF.

The rearrangement joins TRBV2 to TRBJ2-7; D might be TRBD1 (6 bases). The CDR3 contains 14 residues. The germline V and J ends were trimmed by 5 bases and 1 base, with 12 bases remaining between them. The germline gives CDR1 SNHLY, CDR2 FYNNEI. The CDR3 reads CASSRTAQSYEQYF. The DNA of the CDR3 is TGTGCCAGCAGTAGGACAGCTCAATCCTACGAGCAGTACTTC.

The V and J genes are TRBV20-1 and TRBJ2-1, with TRBD2 matching 7 bases. The CDR3 runs to 13 residues. Germline loops: CDR1 DFQATT, CDR2 SNEGSKA (reference sequence). With 5 bases clipped from V and 2 bases from J, the junction kept 3 bases outside the gene matches. The CDR3 nucleotides are TGCAGTGCTGCTAGCGGAACCTACAATGAGCAGTTCTTC. This sequence encodes CSAASGTYNEQFF.

This clonotype was counted only a few times. The chain uses TRBV6-2 or TRBV6-3 and TRBJ2-5, with D possibly TRBD2 on 6 matching bases. The CDR3 is 13 amino acids. Deletions cut 10 bases from V and 0 bases from J, with 12 bases between. CDR1 and CDR2 from the germline V gene are MNHEY and SVGEGT. The DNA of the CDR3 is TGTGCCATAGATAGCGGAGACCAAGAGACCCAGTACTTC. Amino acids: CAIDSGDQETQYF.

This clonotype appeared a few times. The chain couples TRBV7-2 to TRBJ1-1; D call uncertain. V was pared by 2 bases and J by 1 base, with 11 bases between. Germline values: CDR1 SGHTA, CDR2 FQGNSA. CDR3 size: 15 residues. In DNA, the CDR3 is TGTGCCAGCAGCTTAAAGCGGGCCCCGAACACTGAAGCTTTCTTT. Its translation is CASSLKRAPNTEAFF.

V is TRBV20-1 and J is TRBJ2-1; 10 bases match TRBD1. Unmatched junction bases numbered 16, after V lost 5 bases and J lost 0 bases. Germline V CDR1 and CDR2: DFQATT, SNEGSKA (reference sequence). The CDR3 extends over 19 amino acids. The DNA of the CDR3 is TGCAGTGCTCTTGTTTGGACAGGGGGGCAGGGAGGCTCCTACAATGAGCAGTTCTTC. Translation gives CSALVWTGGQGGSYNEQFF.

There are a few counts of this clonotype. The chain carries TRBV6-5 and TRBJ2-1; TRBD2 matches at 13 bases. Germline values: CDR1 MNHEY, CDR2 SVGAGI. J was trimmed by 1 base and V by 3 bases; bases with no gene match: 9. The CDR3 sequence is 19 residues long. The CDR3: CASSYSGLAGHSSYNEQFF. DNA of the CDR3: TGTGCCAGCAGTTATTCGGGACTAGCGGGACACTCTTCCTACAATGAGCAGTTCTTC.

The chain couples TRBV28 to TRBJ2-3; 9 bases fit TRBD1. The V gene end was trimmed by 8 bases and the J gene end by 3 bases; junction bases not matched to a gene: 9. The CDR3 has 15 amino acids. Germline-derived CDR1 and CDR2 are MDHEN and SYDVKM. CDR3 sequence (DNA): TGTGCCAGCTATGGGACAGGGTTAATTACAGATACGCAGTATTTT. Encoded protein: CASYGTGLITDTQYF.